This passage covers 7 T cell receptor beta chains from one sample sequenced in a study of identical twins. TCRdb analysed the 5' RACE reads with MiXCR anew, one entry per CDR3 protein. The repertoire holds 1.5 million to 2 million distinct CDR3 sequences, with roughly 35% as singletons. The sample consisted of cord blood. The receptors stem from a newborn girl in good health.

This clonotype was seen only a few times. The gene calls are TRBV18 and TRBJ2-1, with 8 positions matching TRBD2. The ends lost 6 bases at V and 9 bases at J; junction bases unmatched: 16. The V gene's germline CDR1 is KGHSH and CDR2 LQKENI. The CDR3 length is 16 residues. The CDR3 loop reads CASSLPGTRVRSEQFF. CDR3 nucleotides: TGTGCCAGCTCCCTGCCCGGGACTAGAGTTCGTAGTGAGCAGTTCTTC.

This clonotype was observed a few times. This rearrangement joins TRBV2 to TRBJ1-4; 7 positions match TRBD1. V shed 7 bases and J 7 bases; nucleotides not matched to a gene: 9. This CDR3 has 14 amino acids. Germline V CDR1 and CDR2: SNHLY, FYNNEI. DNA for the CDR3: TGTGCCAGCAAAGAACAGGGGAGGAGTGAAAAACTGTTTTTT. Encoded protein: CASKEQGRSEKLFF. The full variable domain, its missing parts supplied by reference TRBV2 and TRBJ1-4, is EPEVTQTPSHQVTQMGQEVILRCVPISNHLYFYWYRQILGQKVEFLVSFYNNEISEKSEIFDDQFSVERPDGSNFTLKIRSTKLEDSAMYFCASKEQGRSEKLFFGSGTQLSVL.

This clonotype turned up a few times. V is TRBV4-1 and J is TRBJ2-4, with D unclear. The V end lost 0 bases, the J end lost 13 bases, and 16 bases lay between the germline ends. Germline V gene lookup returns CDR1 MGHRA and CDR2 YSYEKL. This CDR3 is built from 14 residues. The CDR3 spells CASSQDTLFLEQYF. As DNA, the CDR3 is TGCGCCAGCAGCCAAGATACGCTCTTCCTAGAGCAGTACTTC.

The chain uses TRBV3-1 and TRBJ1-5; the D gene is possibly TRBD1 (5 bases). The V and J ends lost 5 bases and 4 bases respectively, with 9 bases between them. This CDR3 contains 13 residues. Germline-derived CDR1 and CDR2 are LGHDT and YNNKEL (reference sequence). CDR3 in DNA: TGTGCCAGCAGCGAGACAGATAATCAGCCCCAGCATTTT. Amino acids: CASSETDNQPQHF.

This clonotype was detected a few times. The J gene is TRBJ2-1, the V gene TRBV28; tentatively, D is TRBD1 (6 bases). The CDR3 is 12 residues long. The ends were cut back, 10 bases at V and 6 bases at J, with 13 bases in the middle. The V gene's germline CDR1 is MDHEN and CDR2 SYDVKM. CDR3 sequence (DNA): TGTGCCACTACGACAGGACCCAATGAGCAGTTCTTC. This encodes CATTTGPNEQFF.

This clonotype occurred many times. The V call is TRBV27, the J call TRBJ2-7, with 10 bases lining up with TRBD1. The trim removed 6 bases at V and 1 base at J, leaving 6 bases unmatched. This CDR3 is built from 15 residues. CDR1 and CDR2 (germline): MNHEY, SMNVEV (reference sequence). The DNA of the CDR3 is TGTGCCAGCAGCTCCCGGGACAGGGGATCCTACGAGCAGTACTTC. It translates to CASSSRDRGSYEQYF.

This clonotype was seen more than once but under ten times. The rearrangement joins TRBV4-2 to TRBJ2-3; 8 bases fit TRBD2. Germline assignment: CDR1 LGHNA and CDR2 YNFKEQ. The CDR3 is 20 residues long. Trimming cost V 1 base and J 6 bases; bases outside gene matches: 21. The CDR3, as DNA: TGTGCCAGCAGCCAAGTCTTGAAAGTGGGCCGGGAGGGCCCAGCGGATACGCAGTATTTT. Protein product: CASSQVLKVGREGPADTQYF.